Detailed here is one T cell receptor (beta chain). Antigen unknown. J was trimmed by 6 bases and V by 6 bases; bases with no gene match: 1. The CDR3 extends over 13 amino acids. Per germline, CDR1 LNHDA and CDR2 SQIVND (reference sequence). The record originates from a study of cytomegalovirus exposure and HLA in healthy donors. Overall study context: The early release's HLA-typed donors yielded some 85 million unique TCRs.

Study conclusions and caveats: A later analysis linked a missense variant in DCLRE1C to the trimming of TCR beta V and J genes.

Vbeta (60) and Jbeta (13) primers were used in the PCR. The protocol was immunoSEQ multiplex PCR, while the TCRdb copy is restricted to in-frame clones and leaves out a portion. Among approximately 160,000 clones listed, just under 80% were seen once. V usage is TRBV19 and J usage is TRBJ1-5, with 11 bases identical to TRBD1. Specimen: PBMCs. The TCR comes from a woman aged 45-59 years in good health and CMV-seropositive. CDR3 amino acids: CASRDRGLQPQHF. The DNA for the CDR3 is TGTGCCAGTAGGGACAGGGGGCTTCAGCCCCAGCATTTT.